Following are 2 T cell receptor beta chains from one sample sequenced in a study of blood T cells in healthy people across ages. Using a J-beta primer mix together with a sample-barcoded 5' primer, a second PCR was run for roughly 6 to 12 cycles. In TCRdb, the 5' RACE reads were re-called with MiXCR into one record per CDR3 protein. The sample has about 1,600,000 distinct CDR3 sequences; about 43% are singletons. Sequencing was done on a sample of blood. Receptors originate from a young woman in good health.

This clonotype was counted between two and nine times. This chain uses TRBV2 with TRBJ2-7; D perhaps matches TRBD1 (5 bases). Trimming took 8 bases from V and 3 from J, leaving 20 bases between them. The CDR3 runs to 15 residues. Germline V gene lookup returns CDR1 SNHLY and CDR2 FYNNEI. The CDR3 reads CASAGVSGAGYEQYF. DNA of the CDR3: TGTGCCAGCGCAGGAGTGAGTGGGGCAGGCTACGAGCAGTACTTC.

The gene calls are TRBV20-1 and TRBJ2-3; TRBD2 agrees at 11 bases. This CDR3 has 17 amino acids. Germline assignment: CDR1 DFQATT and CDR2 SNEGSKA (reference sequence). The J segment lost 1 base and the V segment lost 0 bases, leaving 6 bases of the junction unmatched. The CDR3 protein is CSARDLLAGGGTDTQYF. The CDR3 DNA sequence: TGCAGTGCTAGAGACCTGCTAGCGGGAGGAGGCACAGATACGCAGTATTTT.